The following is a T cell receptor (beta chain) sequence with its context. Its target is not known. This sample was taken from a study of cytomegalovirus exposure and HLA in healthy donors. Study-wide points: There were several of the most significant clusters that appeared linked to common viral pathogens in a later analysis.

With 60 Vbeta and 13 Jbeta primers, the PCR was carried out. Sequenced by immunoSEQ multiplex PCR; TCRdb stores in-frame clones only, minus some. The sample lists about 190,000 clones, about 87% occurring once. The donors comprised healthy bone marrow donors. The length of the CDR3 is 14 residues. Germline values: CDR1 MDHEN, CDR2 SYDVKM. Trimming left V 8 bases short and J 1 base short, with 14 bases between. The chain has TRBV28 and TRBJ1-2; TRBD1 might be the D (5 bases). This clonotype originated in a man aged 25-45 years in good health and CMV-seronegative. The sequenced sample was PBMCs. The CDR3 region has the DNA TGTGCCAGCCTTGCAGGACAAATTAACTATGGCTACACCTTC. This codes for CASLAGQINYGYTF.